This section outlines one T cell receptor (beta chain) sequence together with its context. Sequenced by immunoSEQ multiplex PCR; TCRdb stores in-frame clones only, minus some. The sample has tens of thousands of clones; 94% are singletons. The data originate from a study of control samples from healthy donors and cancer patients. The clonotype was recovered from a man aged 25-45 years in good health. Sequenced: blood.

CDR3 sequence reads: CASSIYTGEAGYTF. The CDR3, as DNA: TGTGCCAGCAGCATATACACAGGGGAGGCTGGCTACACCTTC. The J gene is TRBJ1-2, the V gene TRBV11-1; 7 nucleotides line up with TRBD1. There are 14 residues in the CDR3. J gave up 7 bases and V 5 bases, and 10 bases lay outside the gene matches. Germline V gives CDR1 SGHAT, CDR2 FQDESV (reference sequence).